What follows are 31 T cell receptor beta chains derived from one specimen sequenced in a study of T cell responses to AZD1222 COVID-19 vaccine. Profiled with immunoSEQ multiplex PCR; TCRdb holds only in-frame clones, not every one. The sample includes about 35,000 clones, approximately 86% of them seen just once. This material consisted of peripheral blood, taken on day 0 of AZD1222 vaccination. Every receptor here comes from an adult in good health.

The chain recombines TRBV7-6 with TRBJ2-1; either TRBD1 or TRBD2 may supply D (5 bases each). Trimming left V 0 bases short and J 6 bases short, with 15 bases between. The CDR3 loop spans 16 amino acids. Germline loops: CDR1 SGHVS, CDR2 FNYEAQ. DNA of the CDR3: TGTGCCAGCAGCTTAGCAGGGACCCGGCAGGGCAATGAGCAGTTCTTC. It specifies CASSLAGTRQGNEQFF.

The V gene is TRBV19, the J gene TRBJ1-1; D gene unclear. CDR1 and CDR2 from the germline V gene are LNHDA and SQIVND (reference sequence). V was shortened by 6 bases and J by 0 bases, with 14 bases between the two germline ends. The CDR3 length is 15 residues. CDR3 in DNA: TGTGCCAGTAGAGCCCCCCGGGTCTTGAACACTGAAGCTTTCTTT. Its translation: CASRAPRVLNTEAFF.

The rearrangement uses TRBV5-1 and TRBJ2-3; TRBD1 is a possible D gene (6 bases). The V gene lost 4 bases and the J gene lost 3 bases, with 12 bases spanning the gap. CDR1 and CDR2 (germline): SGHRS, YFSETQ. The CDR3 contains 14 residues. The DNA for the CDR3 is TGCGCCAGCAGCGATCCCCAGGGGACAGATACGCAGTATTTT. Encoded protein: CASSDPQGTDTQYF.

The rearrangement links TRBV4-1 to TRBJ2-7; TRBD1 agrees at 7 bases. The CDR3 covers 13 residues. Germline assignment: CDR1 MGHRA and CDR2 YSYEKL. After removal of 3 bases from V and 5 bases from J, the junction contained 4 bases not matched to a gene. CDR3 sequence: CASSHPQGDEQYF. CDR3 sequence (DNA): TGCGCCAGCAGCCACCCCCAGGGGGACGAGCAGTACTTC.

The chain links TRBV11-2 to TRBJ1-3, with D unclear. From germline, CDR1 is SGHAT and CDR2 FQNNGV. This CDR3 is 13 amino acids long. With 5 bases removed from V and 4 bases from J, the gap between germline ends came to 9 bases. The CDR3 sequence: CASSPPPGNTIYF. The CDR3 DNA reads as TGTGCCAGCAGCCCCCCCCCGGGAAACACCATATATTTT. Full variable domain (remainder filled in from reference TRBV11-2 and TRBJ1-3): EAGVAQSPRYKIIEKRQSVAFWCNPISGHATLYWYQQILGQGPKLLIQFQNNGVVDDSQLPKDRFSAERLKGVDSTLKIQPAKLEDSAVYLCASSPPPGNTIYFGEGSWLTVV.

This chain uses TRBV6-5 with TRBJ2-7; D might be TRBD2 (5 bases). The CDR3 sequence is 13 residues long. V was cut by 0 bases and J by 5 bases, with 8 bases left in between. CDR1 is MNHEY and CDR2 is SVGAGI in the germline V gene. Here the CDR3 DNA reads TGTGCCAGCAGTTACTCGACCGGGGACGAGCAGTACTTC. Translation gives CASSYSTGDEQYF.

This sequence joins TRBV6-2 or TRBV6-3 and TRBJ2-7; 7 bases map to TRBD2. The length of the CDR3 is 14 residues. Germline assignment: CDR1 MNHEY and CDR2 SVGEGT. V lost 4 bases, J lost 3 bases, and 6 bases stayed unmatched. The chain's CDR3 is CASSLTGRVYEQYF. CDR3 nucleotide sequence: TGTGCCAGCAGTTTGACTGGGAGGGTCTACGAGCAGTACTTC.

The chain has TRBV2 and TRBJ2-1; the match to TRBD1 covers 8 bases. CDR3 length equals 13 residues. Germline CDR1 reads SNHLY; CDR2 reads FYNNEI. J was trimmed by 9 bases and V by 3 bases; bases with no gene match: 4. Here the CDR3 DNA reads TGTGCCAGCAGTGAGGACAGGGCCGTTGAGCAGTTCTTC. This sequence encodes CASSEDRAVEQFF.

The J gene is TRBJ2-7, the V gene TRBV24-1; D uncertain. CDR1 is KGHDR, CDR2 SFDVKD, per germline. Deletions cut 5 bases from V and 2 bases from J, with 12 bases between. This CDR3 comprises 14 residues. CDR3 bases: TGTGCCACCAGTGGGTCCTTAGCACCCTACGAGCAGTACTTC. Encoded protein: CATSGSLAPYEQYF.

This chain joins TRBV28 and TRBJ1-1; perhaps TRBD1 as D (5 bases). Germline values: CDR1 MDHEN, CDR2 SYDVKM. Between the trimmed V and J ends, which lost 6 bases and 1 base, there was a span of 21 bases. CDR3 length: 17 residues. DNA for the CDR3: TGTGCCAGCAGCGGACACTGGGGGTCCCCCTCGAACACTGAAGCTTTCTTT. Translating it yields CASSGHWGSPSNTEAFF.

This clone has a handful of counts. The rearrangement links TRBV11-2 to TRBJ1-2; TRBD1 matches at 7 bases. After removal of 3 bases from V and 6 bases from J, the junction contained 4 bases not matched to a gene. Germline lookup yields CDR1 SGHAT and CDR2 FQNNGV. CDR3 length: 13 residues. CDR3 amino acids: CASSFRGSNGYTF. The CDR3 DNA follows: TGTGCCAGCAGCTTCAGGGGGAGCAATGGCTACACCTTC.

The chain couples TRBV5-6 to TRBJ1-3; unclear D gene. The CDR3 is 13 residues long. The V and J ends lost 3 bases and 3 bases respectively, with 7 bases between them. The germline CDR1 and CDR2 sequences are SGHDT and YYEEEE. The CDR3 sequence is CASSSRLGNTIYF. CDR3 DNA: TGTGCCAGCAGCTCCCGCCTTGGAAACACCATATATTTT.

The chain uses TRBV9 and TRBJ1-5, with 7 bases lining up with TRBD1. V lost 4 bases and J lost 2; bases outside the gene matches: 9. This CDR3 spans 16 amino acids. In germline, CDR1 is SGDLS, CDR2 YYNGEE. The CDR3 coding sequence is TGTGCCAGCAGCCCAGGGGGGGGTTCTGGCAATCAGCCCCAGCATTTT. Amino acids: CASSPGGGSGNQPQHF.

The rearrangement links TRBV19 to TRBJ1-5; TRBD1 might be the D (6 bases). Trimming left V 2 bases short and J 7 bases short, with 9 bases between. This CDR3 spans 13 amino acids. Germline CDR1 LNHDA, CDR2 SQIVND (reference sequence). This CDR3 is CASSIKGGQPQHF. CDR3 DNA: TGTGCCAGTAGTATAAAGGGGGGACAGCCCCAGCATTTT.

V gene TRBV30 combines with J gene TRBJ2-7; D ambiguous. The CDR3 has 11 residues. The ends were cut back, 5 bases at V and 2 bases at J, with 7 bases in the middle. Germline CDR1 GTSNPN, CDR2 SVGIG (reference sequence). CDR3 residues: CAWGVTYEQYF. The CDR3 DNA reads TGTGCCTGGGGCGTAACCTACGAGCAGTACTTC. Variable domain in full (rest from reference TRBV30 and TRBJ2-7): SQTIHQWPATLVQPVGSPLSLECTVEGTSNPNLYWYRQAAGRGLQLLFYSVGIGQISSEVPQNLSASRPQDRQFILSSKKLLLSDSGFYLCAWGVTYEQYFGPGTRLTVT.

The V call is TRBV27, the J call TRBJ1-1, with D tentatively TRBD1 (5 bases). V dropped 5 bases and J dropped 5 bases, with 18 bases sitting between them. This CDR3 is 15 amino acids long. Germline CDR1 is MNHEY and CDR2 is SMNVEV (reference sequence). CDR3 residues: CASSPSGRLGTEAFF. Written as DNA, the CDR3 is TGTGCCAGCAGTCCCTCGGGACGCTTAGGAACTGAAGCTTTCTTT.

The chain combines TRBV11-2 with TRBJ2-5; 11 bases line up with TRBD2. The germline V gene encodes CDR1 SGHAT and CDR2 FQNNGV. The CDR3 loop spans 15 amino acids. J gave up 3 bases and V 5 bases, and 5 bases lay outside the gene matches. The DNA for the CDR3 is TGTGCCAGCAGCCATTTGACTAGCGGGGAAGAGACCCAGTACTTC. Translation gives CASSHLTSGEETQYF.

The DNA of the CDR3 is TGTGCCAGCAGCGGACAGGGGGCGCAGTCACCCCTCCACTTT. This codes for CASSGQGAQSPLHF. The J gene is TRBJ1-6, the V gene TRBV2, with TRBD1 matching over 11 bases. Germline values: CDR1 SNHLY, CDR2 FYNNEI. Trimming took 6 bases from V and 10 from J; bases not matched to a gene: 5. CDR3 size: 14 residues.

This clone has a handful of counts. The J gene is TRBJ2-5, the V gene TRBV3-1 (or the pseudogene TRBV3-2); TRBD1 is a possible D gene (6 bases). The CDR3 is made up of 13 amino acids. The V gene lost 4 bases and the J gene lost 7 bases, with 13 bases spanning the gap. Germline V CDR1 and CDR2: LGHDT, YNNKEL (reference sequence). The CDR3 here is CASSPQGIGTQYF. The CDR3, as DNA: TGTGCCAGCAGCCCCCAGGGGATTGGGACCCAGTACTTC.

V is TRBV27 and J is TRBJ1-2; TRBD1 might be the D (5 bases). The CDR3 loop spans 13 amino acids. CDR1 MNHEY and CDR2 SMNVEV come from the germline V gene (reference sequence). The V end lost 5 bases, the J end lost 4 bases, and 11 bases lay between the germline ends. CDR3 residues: CASSIDSRYGYTF. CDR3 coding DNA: TGTGCCAGCAGTATCGACAGTCGCTATGGCTACACCTTC.

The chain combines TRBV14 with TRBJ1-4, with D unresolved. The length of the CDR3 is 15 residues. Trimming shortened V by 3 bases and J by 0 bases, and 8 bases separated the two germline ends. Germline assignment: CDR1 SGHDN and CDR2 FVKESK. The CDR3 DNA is TGTGCCAGCAGCCAGCTGAGGGCAACTAATGAAAAACTGTTTTTT. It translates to CASSQLRATNEKLFF.

The CDR3 protein is CASSGRRGANEKLFF. In DNA form, the CDR3 reads TGTGCCAGCAGCGGGAGAAGGGGAGCTAATGAAAAACTGTTTTTT. This chain connects TRBV7-2 to TRBJ1-4; D might be TRBD1 (5 bases). The CDR3 is 15 residues long. Germline loops: CDR1 SGHTA, CDR2 FQGNSA. V was trimmed by 5 bases and J by 3 bases, leaving 13 bases between them.

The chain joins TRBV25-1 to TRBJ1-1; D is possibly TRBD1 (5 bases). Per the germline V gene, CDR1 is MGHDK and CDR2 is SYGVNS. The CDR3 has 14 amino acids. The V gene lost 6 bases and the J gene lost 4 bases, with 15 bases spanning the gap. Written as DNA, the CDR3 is TGTGCCAGCAGGTCCAGGTTTGGGGCCACTGAAGCTTTCTTT. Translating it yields CASRSRFGATEAFF.

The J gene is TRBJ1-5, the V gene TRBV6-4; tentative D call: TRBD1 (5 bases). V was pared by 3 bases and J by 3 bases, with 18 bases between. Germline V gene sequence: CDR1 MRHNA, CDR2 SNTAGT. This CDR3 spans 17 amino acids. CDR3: CASSDKDKGDDNQPQHF. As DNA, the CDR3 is TGTGCCAGCAGTGATAAGGACAAGGGAGACGACAATCAGCCCCAGCATTTT.

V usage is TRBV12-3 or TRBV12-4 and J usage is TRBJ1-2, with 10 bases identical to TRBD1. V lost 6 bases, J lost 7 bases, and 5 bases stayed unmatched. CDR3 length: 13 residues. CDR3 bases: TGTGCCAGCAGATCGACAGGGGGCATTGGCTACACCTTC. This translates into CASRSTGGIGYTF.

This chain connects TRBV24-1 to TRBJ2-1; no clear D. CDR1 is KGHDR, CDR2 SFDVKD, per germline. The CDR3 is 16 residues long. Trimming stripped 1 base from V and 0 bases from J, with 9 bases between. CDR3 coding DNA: TGTGCCACCAGTGATTTAGGCGCCAGCTCCTACAATGAGCAGTTCTTC. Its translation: CATSDLGASSYNEQFF.

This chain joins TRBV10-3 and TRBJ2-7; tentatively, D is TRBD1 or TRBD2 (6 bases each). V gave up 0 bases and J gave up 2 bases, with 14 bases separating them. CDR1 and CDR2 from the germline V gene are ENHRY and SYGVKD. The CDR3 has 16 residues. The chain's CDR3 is CAISESGGRLTYEQYF. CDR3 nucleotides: TGTGCCATCAGTGAGTCGGGGGGCCGACTCACCTACGAGCAGTACTTC.

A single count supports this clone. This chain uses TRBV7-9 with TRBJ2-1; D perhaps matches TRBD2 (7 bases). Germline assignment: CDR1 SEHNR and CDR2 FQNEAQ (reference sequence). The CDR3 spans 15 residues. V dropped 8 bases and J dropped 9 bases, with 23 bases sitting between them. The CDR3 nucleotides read TGTGCCAGCGGGTCCCAAGGGGGGGCCCCCGCTGAGCAGTTCTTC. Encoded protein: CASGSQGGAPAEQFF.

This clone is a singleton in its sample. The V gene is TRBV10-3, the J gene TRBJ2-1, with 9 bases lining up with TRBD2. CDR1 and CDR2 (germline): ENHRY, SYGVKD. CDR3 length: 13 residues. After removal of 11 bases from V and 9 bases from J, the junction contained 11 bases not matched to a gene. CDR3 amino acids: CAARVREGGEQFF. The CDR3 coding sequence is TGTGCCGCCAGGGTGCGGGAGGGGGGTGAGCAGTTCTTC.

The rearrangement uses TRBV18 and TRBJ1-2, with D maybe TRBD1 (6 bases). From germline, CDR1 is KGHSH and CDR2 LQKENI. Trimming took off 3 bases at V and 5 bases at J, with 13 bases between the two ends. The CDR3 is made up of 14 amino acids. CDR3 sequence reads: CASSPTRGDYGYTF. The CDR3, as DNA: TGTGCCAGCTCACCGACCAGGGGCGATTATGGCTACACCTTC.

Here the CDR3 reads CSARRGNEQFF. Written as DNA, the CDR3 is TGCAGTGCTAGGAGGGGCAATGAGCAGTTCTTC. The rearrangement joins TRBV20-1 to TRBJ2-1; D possibly matches TRBD1 or TRBD2 (5 bases each). Per the germline V gene, CDR1 is DFQATT and CDR2 is SNEGSKA (reference sequence). Deletions cut 3 bases from V and 6 bases from J, with 6 bases between. CDR3 length equals 11 residues.